The sample holds a few counts of the clone carrying this T cell receptor beta chain. The antigen remains undetermined. These data come from a study of OX40 agonist ivuxolimab in advanced cancers. Assay: immunoSEQ multiplex PCR; the TCRdb copy retains only in-frame clones and omits some. There are 55,000 to 75,000 clones in the sample; roughly 85% occur only once, and roughly 11% lies in the top ten. Overall study findings and caveats: Doses of 0.1 to 3.0 mg/kg were accompanied by clonal expansion of CD4+ and CD8+ blood T cells by week 6. Among the lowest levels of clonal expansion were found in partial responders at 0.1-3.0 mg/kg. Expanded peripheral T cells had an undetermined antigen specificity.

Trimming cost V 5 bases and J 1 base; bases outside gene matches: 7. Germline assignment: CDR1 SEHNR and CDR2 FQNEAQ (reference sequence). There are 16 residues in the CDR3. The chain employs TRBV7-9 and TRBJ1-3, with 8 bases lining up with TRBD1. Here the sequenced sample was CD4+ or CD8+ T cells sorted from blood, taken in a trial of the OX40 agonist ivuxolimab. The receptor was derived from an adult with an advanced solid tumor such as melanoma, head and neck, liver or kidney cancer. The CDR3, as DNA: TGTGCCAGCAGCGCTTGGACAGGGAGGTCTGGAAACACCATATATTTT. Its protein product is CASSAWTGRSGNTIYF.